The T cell receptor (beta chain) described here comes from a study of blood T cells in healthy people across ages (dated by TCRdb to about 2015). Notes on the research overall: Template switching captured roughly one uniquely barcoded TCR beta cDNA molecule per two T cells in model experiments. The donors were split into four age groups: young (average 16 years), middle-aged (39), aged (more than 55) and long-lived (roughly 88). To avoid experimental bias, donors of different ages were distributed randomly across sequencing lanes. Using deep sequencing normalized with unique cDNA molecular identifiers, the study measured how TCR beta repertoire diversity changes with age. The study analyzed two additional independent replicas of 1 million unique cDNA reads from the same blood draw for two donors, one aged 18 to 30 and one aged 80 or older.

There are a few counts of this clonotype. Its cognate antigen has yet to be identified. Qualities for individual bases were not recorded, and no much larger clone is one base off. The V end loses 3 bases and the J end loses 0 bases, and a stretch of 10 bases separates them. CDR1 and CDR2 are drawn from the germline V gene: SGHRS, YFSETQ. The CDR3 spans 16 residues, from the cysteine through the phenylalanine. The entry retains the CDR3 DNA only, 48 bases that are in frame from base 1. The donors were around 39 Caucasian individuals from Russia, aged roughly 6 to 100 years, who were systemically healthy. Ten milliliters of peripheral blood were drawn from each donor into EDTA-treated Vacutainer tubes. PBMCs were isolated by Ficoll-Paque density-gradient centrifugation, with at least 7 million obtained per sample. Trizol reagent was used to extract total RNA from PBMCs, with at least 6 micrograms per sample. Naive CD45RAhigh/CD27high T cell percentages were measured by flow cytometry on a PBMC aliquot from every donor.

Broader findings and caveats from the paper: Because the CMV infection status of the donors was unknown, age-related changes in expanded clonotypes may potentially have been confounded. Compared with the aged group, the long-lived group had more naive CD4+ T cells, fewer expanded clones and increased TCR diversity, a pattern suggesting age selection. Because profiling used bulk unsorted PBMCs, naive and antigen-experienced compartments could not be compared conclusively. The percentage of naive T cells measured by flow cytometry correlated strongly with observed TCR beta diversity. Total diversity estimates from one million sequenced T cells were considered lower bounds and underestimates. As age increased, observed TCR beta diversity per million T cells dropped in a roughly linear way, and a significant reduction was already evident by age around 41.

Library preparation used 5' RACE. Reads for this sample came from an Illumina HiSeq 2500. The second PCR ran for about 6 to 12 cycles and used a J-beta primer mix along with a sample-barcoded 5' primer. A unique molecular identifier was introduced onto each TCR beta cDNA molecule by a template-switch 5' adaptor carrying 12 random nucleotides. At least 2.5 million CDR3-containing paired-end reads were obtained from each sample. The Mint cDNA synthesis kit, primed by a TRBC-specific oligonucleotide, was used to synthesize first-strand cDNA from all RNA. After uracil-DNA glycosylase treatment, a first 18-cycle PCR used universal primers M1SS and BC2_uni_R on all cDNA. The original methods were these. Each sample was normalized by randomly selecting 1 million high-quality reads, each carrying a distinct molecular identifier. Instead of being binned into consensus sequences, reads that shared molecular identifiers were thrown out. MiTCR, run with a Q25 quality threshold and the strictest error-elimination algorithm, handled CDR3 identification, clonotype clustering and error correction. Lower-bound total TCR beta diversity was estimated with a nonparametric unseen species model using Euler transformation. TCRdb reworked the public reads: Q25 trimming with fastp, MiXCR clone assembly, productive beta chains retained. Entries are consolidated by CDR3 protein sequence, retaining the most common genes and DNA. The V and J calls follow TCRdb's processing rather than the paper's. The sample table holds around 970,000 distinct CDR3 sequences, of which roughly 51% were seen once. The ten largest account for 20% to 25% of the sample.

The sequence links TRBV5-1 to TRBJ2-6, with no D gene named confidently. The clonotype was recovered from a woman aged 55-70 years in good health. What was sequenced was blood. The CDR3 sequence is CASSWVVSSGANVLTF. The bases are TGCGCCAGCAGCTGGGTTGTCAGCTCTGGGGCCAACGTCCTGACTTTC.